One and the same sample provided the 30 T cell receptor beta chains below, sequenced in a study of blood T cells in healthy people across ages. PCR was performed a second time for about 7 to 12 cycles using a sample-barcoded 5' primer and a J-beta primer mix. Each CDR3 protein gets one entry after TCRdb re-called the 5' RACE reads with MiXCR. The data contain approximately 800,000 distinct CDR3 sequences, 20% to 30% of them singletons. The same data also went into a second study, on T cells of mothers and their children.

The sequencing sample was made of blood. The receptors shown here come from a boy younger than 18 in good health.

CDR3 in DNA: TGTGCCAGCAGTTTAGCCGGGACAGTGAACTACGAGCAGTACTTC. This translates into CASSLAGTVNYEQYF. V usage is TRBV12-3 or TRBV12-4 and J usage is TRBJ2-7; 7 nucleotides line up with TRBD1. The CDR3 contains 15 residues. The trim removed 0 bases at V and 3 bases at J, leaving 5 bases unmatched.

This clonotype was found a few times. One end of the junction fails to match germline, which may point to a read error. The DNA for the CDR3 is TGTGCCGGCTCACTGACAGGGGGTCGGGAAGAGACCCAGTACTTC. Its translation is CAGSLTGGREETQYF. The rearrangement uses TRBV18 and TRBJ2-5, with TRBD1 matching over 9 bases. Germline V gives CDR1 KGHSH, CDR2 LQKENI. The length of the CDR3 is 15 residues. Based on the CDR3 plus reference TRBV18 and TRBJ2-5, the full variable domain is NAGVMQNPRHLVRRRGQEARLRCSPMKGHSHVYWYRQLPEEGLKFMVYLQKENIIDESGMPKERFSAEFPKEGPSILRIQQVVRGDSAAYFCAGSLTGGREETQYFGPGTRLLVL.

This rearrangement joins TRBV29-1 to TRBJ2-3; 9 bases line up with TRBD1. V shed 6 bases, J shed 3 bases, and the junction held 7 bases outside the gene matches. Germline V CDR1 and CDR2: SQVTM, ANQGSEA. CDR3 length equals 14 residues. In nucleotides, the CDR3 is TGCAGCGTGGGGGACAGGGACAGGACAGATACGCAGTATTTT. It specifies CSVGDRDRTDTQYF.

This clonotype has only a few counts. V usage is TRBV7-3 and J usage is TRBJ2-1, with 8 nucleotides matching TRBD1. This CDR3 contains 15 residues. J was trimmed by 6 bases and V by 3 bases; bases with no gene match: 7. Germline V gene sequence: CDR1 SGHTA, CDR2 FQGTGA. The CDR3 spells CASSLQGAVGNEQFF. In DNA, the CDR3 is TGTGCCAGCAGCTTGCAGGGGGCGGTGGGCAATGAGCAGTTCTTC.

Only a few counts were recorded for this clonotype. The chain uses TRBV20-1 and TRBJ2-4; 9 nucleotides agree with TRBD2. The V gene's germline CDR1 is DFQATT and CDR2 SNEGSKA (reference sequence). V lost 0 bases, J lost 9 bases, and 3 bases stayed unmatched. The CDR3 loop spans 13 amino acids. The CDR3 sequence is CSAREGTSSIQYF. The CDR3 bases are TGCAGTGCTAGAGAAGGGACTAGCAGCATTCAGTACTTC.

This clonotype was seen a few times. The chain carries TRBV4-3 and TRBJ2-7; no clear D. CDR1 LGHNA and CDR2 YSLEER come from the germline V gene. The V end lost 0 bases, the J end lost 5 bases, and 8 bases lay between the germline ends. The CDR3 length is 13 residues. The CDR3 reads CASSQEPQNEQYF. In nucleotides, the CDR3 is TGCGCCAGCAGCCAAGAACCCCAAAACGAGCAGTACTTC.

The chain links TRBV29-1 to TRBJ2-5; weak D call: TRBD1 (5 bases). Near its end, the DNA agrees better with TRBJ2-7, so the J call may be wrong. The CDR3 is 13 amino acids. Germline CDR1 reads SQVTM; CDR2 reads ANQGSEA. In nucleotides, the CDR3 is TGCAGCGTGCACCAGGGTTACTCCTACGAGCAGTACTTC. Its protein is CSVHQGYSYEQYF.

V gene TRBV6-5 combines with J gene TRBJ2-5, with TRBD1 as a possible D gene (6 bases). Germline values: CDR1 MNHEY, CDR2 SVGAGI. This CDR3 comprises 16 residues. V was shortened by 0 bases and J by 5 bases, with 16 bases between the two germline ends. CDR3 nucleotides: TGTGCCAGCAGTTACTCGAATCTCAGGGGTGAGGAGACCCAGTACTTC. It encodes CASSYSNLRGEETQYF.

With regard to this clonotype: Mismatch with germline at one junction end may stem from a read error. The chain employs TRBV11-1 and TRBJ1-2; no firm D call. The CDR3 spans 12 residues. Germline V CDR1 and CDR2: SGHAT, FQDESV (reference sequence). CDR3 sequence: CASSRNTVSYPF. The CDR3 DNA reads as TGTGCCAGCAGCCGTAATACGGTCAGCTACCCCTTC.

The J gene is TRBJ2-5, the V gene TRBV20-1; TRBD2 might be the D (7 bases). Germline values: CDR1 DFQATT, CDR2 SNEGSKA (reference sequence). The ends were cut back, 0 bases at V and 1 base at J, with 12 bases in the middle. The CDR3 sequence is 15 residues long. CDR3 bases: TGCAGTGCTAGAGATTCGCGGGGGCCCCAAGAGACCCAGTACTTC. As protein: CSARDSRGPQETQYF.

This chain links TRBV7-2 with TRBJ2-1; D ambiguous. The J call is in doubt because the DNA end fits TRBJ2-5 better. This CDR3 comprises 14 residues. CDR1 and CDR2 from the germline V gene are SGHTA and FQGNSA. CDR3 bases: TGTGCCAGCAGCTTAGGGGCCCCCTCCTTGGTCCAGTACTTC. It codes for CASSLGAPSLVQYF.

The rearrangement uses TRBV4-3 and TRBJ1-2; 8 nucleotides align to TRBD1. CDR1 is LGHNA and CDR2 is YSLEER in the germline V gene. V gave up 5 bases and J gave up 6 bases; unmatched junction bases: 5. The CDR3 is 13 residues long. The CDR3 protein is CASSADRGDGYTF. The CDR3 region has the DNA TGCGCCAGCAGCGCAGACAGGGGCGATGGCTACACCTTC.

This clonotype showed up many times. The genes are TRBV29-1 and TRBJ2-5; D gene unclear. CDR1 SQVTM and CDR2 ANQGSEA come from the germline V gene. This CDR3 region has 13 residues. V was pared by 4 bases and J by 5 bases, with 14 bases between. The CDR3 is CSVAVRVGETQYF. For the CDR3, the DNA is TGCAGCGTTGCGGTCCGTGTTGGCGAGACCCAGTACTTC.

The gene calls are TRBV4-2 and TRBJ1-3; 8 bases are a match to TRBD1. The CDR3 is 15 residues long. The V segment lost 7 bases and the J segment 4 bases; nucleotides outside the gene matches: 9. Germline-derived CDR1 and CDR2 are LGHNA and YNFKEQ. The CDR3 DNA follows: TGTGCCAGCACATCCTTCAGGGGGCAAGGAAACACCATATATTTT. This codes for CASTSFRGQGNTIYF.

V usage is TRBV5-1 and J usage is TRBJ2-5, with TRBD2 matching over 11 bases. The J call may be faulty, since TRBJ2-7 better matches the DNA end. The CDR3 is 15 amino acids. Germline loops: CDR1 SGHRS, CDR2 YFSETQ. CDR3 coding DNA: TGCGCCAGCAGCGTGGGACTAGCGGCGCCCTACGAGCAGTACTTC. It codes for CASSVGLAAPYEQYF.

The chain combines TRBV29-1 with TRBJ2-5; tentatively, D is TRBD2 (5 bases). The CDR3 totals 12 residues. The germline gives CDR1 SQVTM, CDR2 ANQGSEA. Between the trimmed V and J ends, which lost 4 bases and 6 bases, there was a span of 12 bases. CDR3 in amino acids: CSVAEGAKTQYF. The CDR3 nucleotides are TGCAGCGTTGCAGAGGGTGCCAAGACCCAGTACTTC.

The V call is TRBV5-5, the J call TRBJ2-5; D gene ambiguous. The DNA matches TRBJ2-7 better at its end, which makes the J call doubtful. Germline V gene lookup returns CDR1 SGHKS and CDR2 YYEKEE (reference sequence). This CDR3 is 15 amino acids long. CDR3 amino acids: CASSLGGLPSYEQYF. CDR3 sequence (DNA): TGTGCCAGCAGCTTAGGTGGCCTACCCTCCTACGAGCAGTACTTC.

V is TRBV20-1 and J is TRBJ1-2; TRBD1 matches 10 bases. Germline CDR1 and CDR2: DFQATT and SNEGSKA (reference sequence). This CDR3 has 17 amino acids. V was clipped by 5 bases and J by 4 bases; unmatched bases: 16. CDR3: CSAYGGTGDINPYGYTF. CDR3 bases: TGCAGTGCTTACGGGGGGACAGGGGACATCAACCCCTATGGCTACACCTTC.

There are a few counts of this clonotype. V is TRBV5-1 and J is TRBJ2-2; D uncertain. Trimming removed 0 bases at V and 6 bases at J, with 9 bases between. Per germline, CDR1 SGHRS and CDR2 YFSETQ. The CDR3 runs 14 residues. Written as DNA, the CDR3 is TGCGCCAGCAGCTTGGCGGTCGGGCCCGGGGAGCTGTTTTTT. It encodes CASSLAVGPGELFF. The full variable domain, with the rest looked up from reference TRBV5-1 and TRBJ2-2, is KAGVTQTPRYLIKTRGQQVTLSCSPISGHRSVSWYQQTPGQGLQFLFEYFSETQRNKGNFPGRFSGRQFSNSRSEMNVSTLELGDSALYLCASSLAVGPGELFFGEGSRLTVL.

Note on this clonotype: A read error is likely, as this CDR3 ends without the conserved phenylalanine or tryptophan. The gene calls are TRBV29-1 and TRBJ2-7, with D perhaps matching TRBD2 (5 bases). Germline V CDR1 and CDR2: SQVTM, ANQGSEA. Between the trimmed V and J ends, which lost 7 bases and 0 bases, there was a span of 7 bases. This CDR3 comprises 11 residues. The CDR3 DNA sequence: TGCAGCGCCGGGGACTCCTACGAGCAGTACCTC. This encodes CSAGDSYEQYL.

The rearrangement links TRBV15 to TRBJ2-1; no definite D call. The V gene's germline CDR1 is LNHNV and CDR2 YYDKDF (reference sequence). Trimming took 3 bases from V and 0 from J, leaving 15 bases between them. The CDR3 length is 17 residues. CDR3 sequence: CATSSPGMPTSYNEQFF. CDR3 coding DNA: TGTGCCACCAGCAGTCCCGGAATGCCGACCTCCTACAATGAGCAGTTCTTC.

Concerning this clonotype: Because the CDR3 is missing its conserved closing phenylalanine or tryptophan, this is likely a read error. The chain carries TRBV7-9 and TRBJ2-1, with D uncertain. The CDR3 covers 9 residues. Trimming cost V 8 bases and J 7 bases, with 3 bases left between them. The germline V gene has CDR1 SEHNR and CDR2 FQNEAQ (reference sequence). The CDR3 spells CASPNEQFS. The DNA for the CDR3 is TGTGCCAGCCCGAATGAGCAGTTCTCC.

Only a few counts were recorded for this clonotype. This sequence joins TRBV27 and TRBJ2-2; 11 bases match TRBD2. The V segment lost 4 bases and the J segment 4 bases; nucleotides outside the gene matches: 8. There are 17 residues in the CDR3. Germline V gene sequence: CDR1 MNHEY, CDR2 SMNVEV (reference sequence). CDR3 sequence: CASSSLAGGYLTGELFF. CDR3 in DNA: TGTGCCAGCAGTTCCTTAGCGGGGGGGTACCTCACCGGGGAGCTGTTTTTT.

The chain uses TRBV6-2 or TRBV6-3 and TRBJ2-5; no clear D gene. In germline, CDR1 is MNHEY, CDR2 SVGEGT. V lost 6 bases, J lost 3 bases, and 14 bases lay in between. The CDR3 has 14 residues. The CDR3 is CASSHRWDKETQYF. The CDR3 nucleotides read TGTGCCAGCAGCCATCGTTGGGATAAAGAGACCCAGTACTTC.

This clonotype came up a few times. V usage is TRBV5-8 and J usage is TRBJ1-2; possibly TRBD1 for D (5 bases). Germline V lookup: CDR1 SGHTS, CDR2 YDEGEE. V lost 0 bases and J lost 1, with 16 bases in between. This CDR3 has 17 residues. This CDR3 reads CASSLDRDRGINYGYTF. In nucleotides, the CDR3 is TGTGCCAGCAGCTTGGACCGGGACCGAGGAATTAACTATGGCTACACCTTC.

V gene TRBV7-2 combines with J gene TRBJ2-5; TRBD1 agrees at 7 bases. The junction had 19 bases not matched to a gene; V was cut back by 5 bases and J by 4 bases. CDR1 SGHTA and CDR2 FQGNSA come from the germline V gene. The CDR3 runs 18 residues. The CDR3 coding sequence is TGTGCCAGCAGCCCGCTAGGAAGGGGACAGATGTCGAGAGAGACCCAGTACTTC. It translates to CASSPLGRGQMSRETQYF.

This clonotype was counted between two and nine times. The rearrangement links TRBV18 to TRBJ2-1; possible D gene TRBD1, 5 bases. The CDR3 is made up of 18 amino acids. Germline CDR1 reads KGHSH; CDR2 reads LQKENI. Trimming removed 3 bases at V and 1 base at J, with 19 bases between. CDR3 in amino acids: CASSPTTARAGSYNEQFF. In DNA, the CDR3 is TGTGCCAGCTCACCGACAACGGCACGGGCAGGGTCCTACAATGAGCAGTTCTTC.

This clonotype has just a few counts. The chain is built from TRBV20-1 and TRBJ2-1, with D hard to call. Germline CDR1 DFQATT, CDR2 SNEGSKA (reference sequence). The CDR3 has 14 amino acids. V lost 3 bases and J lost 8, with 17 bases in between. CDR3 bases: TGCAGTGCTAGGGGTGAGGCCTCCGTCTATGAGCAGTTCTTC. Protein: CSARGEASVYEQFF.

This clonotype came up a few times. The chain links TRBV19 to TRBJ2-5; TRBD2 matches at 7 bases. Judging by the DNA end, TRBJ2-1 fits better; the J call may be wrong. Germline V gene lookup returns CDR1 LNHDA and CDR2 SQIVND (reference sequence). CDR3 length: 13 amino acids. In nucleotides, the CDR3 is TGTGCCAGTAGGACTAGCCCTCTACATGAGCAGTTCTTC. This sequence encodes CASRTSPLHEQFF.

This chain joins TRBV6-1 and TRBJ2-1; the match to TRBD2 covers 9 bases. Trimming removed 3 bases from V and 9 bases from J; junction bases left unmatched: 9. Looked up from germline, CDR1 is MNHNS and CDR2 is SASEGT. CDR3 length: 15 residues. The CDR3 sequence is CASSDWVAGAGEQFF. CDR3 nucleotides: TGTGCCAGCAGTGACTGGGTAGCGGGAGCGGGTGAGCAGTTCTTC.